Listed below are T cell receptor beta chains from one sample, sequenced in a study of OX40 agonist ivuxolimab in advanced cancers. The protocol was immunoSEQ multiplex PCR, while the TCRdb copy is restricted to in-frame clones and leaves out a portion. The sample has roughly 60,000 clones, 84% seen once. The sequencing used CD4+ or CD8+ T cells sorted from blood, collected in a trial of the OX40 agonist ivuxolimab. The origin of the receptors is an adult with an advanced solid tumor such as melanoma, head and neck, liver or kidney cancer. CDR3s include the opening cysteine and the closing phenylalanine or tryptophan. Each record gives: CDR3 DNA, CDR3 protein, J gene, D gene, V gene, clone size. D genes are given only for firm matches. A clone size is listed for some rows: how often the clone was seen (once, few, many), or a class if it is expanded.

CDR3 DNA: TGCGCCAGCAGCTTGGGACAGGGTTACACTGAAGCTTTCTTT
CDR3 protein: CASSLGQGYTEAFF
J gene: TRBJ1-1
D gene: TRBD1
V gene: TRBV5-1
clone size: few

CDR3 DNA: TGTGCCAGCAGTGAATTGCAGGGGGCCCACGAGCAGTACTTC
CDR3 protein: CASSELQGAHEQYF
J gene: TRBJ2-7
D gene: TRBD1
V gene: TRBV2
clone size: -

CDR3 DNA: TGCGCCAGCAGCCAACTGGACGACTACGAGCAGTACTTC
CDR3 protein: CASSQLDDYEQYF
J gene: TRBJ2-7
D gene: -
V gene: TRBV4-1
clone size: -

CDR3 DNA: TGCAGCCTCAGGCCCCAGTCGGGGGGCACAGATACGCAGTATTTT
CDR3 protein: CSLRPQSGGTDTQYF
J gene: TRBJ2-3
D gene: -
V gene: TRBV29-1
clone size: -

CDR3 DNA: TGCGCCAGCAGCGGCGGACAGGGGGCCACCGGGGAGCTGTTTTTT
CDR3 protein: CASSGGQGATGELFF
J gene: TRBJ2-2
D gene: TRBD1
V gene: TRBV4-3
clone size: once

CDR3 DNA: TGTGCCAGCAGCTTGGGAGGCAGGGGGCACGGAAACACCATATATTTT
CDR3 protein: CASSLGGRGHGNTIYF
J gene: TRBJ1-3
D gene: TRBD1
V gene: TRBV5-4
clone size: few

CDR3 DNA: TGTGCCAGCAGTGATTACCGACAGGGCGGGAACACCATATATTTT
CDR3 protein: CASSDYRQGGNTIYF
J gene: TRBJ1-3
D gene: TRBD1
V gene: TRBV6-1
clone size: -

CDR3 DNA: TGTGCCAGCAGTTTATTCGGAATCATAGCGGGAGGAGGTCAAGAGACCCAGTACTTC
CDR3 protein: CASSLFGIIAGGGQETQYF
J gene: TRBJ2-5
D gene: TRBD2
V gene: TRBV27
clone size: -

CDR3 DNA: TGCGCCAGCAGTGGGGTGGGTGAGAACACTGAAGCTTTCTTT
CDR3 protein: CASSGVGENTEAFF
J gene: TRBJ1-1
D gene: -
V gene: TRBV10-2
clone size: -

CDR3 DNA: TGCAGCGTTGGAGGAAGTGGGGGAGGTTTCGGCGAGCAGTACTTC
CDR3 protein: CSVGGSGGGFGEQYF
J gene: TRBJ2-7
D gene: -
V gene: TRBV29-1
clone size: -

CDR3 DNA: TGTGCCAGCACCTTTGACGGAACCTACGAGCAGTACTTC
CDR3 protein: CASTFDGTYEQYF
J gene: TRBJ2-7
D gene: -
V gene: TRBV2
clone size: once

CDR3 DNA: TGTGCCAGCAGCTTAGGGGAGGGCAGCTCCTACGAGCAGTACTTC
CDR3 protein: CASSLGEGSSYEQYF
J gene: TRBJ2-7
D gene: TRBD2
V gene: TRBV7-2
clone size: -

CDR3 DNA: TGTGCCAGCAGTGGGGGGAGGCGGATGAACACTGAAGCTTTCTTT
CDR3 protein: CASSGGRRMNTEAFF
J gene: TRBJ1-1
D gene: -
V gene: TRBV28
clone size: -

CDR3 DNA: TGTGCCAGCAGCTTGCCCATCGCTAGCCCTTCCTACGAGCAGTACTTC
CDR3 protein: CASSLPIASPSYEQYF
J gene: TRBJ2-7
D gene: -
V gene: TRBV5-4
clone size: -

CDR3 DNA: TGTGCCAGCACAACCTCGAGGGGGGGAAAAGCCAAAAACATTCAGTACTTC
CDR3 protein: CASTTSRGGKAKNIQYF
J gene: TRBJ2-4
D gene: -
V gene: TRBV28
clone size: -

CDR3 DNA: TGTGCCACTAACTCCTACGAGCAGTACTTC
CDR3 protein: CATNSYEQYF
J gene: TRBJ2-7
D gene: -
V gene: TRBV6-1
clone size: -

CDR3 DNA: TGTGCCAGCAGCTTTGGGACAGGGTATTTGACCGGGGAGCTGTTTTTT
CDR3 protein: CASSFGTGYLTGELFF
J gene: TRBJ2-2
D gene: TRBD1
V gene: TRBV11-2
clone size: once

CDR3 DNA: TGTGCCAGCCTAACGCCAGACAGGCTCCACTATGGCTACACCTTC
CDR3 protein: CASLTPDRLHYGYTF
J gene: TRBJ1-2
D gene: -
V gene: TRBV5-8
clone size: -

CDR3 DNA: TGTGCCAGCAGTTACTCAGACAATTACAATGAGCAGTTCTTC
CDR3 protein: CASSYSDNYNEQFF
J gene: TRBJ2-1
D gene: -
V gene: TRBV6-6
clone size: medium-sized

CDR3 DNA: TGTGCCAGCAGTTACTCTGAGGGGACCGGGGAGCTGTTTTTT
CDR3 protein: CASSYSEGTGELFF
J gene: TRBJ2-2
D gene: -
V gene: TRBV6-5
clone size: -

CDR3 DNA: TGTGCCAGCAGTTACCCCGGCGGGGAGCTGTTTTTT
CDR3 protein: CASSYPGGELFF
J gene: TRBJ2-2
D gene: -
V gene: TRBV6-5
clone size: -

CDR3 DNA: TGTGCCAGCAGGGAAGTACAGGGGGCCGGTGAAAAACTGTTTTTT
CDR3 protein: CASREVQGAGEKLFF
J gene: TRBJ1-4
D gene: TRBD1
V gene: TRBV6-1
clone size: -

CDR3 DNA: TGTGCCAGCAGCGACGGACAGGGGAACGAGCAGTACTTC
CDR3 protein: CASSDGQGNEQYF
J gene: TRBJ2-7
D gene: TRBD1
V gene: TRBV7-3
clone size: -

CDR3 DNA: TGCAGCGTAGAGACAAACACCGGGGAGCTGTTTTTT
CDR3 protein: CSVETNTGELFF
J gene: TRBJ2-2
D gene: -
V gene: TRBV29-1
clone size: -

CDR3 DNA: TGTGCCTGGTTCAGGGAACCCGGCTACACCTTC
CDR3 protein: CAWFREPGYTF
J gene: TRBJ1-2
D gene: -
V gene: TRBV30
clone size: -

CDR3 DNA: TGTGCCAGCACGGCTGTGGGGACTGGAAACACCATATATTTT
CDR3 protein: CASTAVGTGNTIYF
J gene: TRBJ1-3
D gene: -
V gene: TRBV2
clone size: -

CDR3 DNA: TGTGCCAGCAGCTTGGAAGATAGGGTCATCGAGACCCAGTACTTC
CDR3 protein: CASSLEDRVIETQYF
J gene: TRBJ2-5
D gene: -
V gene: TRBV5-8
clone size: -

CDR3 DNA: TGTGCCAGCAGCCAAGCCGGGAGCAACACCGGGGAGCTGTTTTTT
CDR3 protein: CASSQAGSNTGELFF
J gene: TRBJ2-2
D gene: -
V gene: TRBV4-2
clone size: -

CDR3 DNA: TGTGCCAGCAGCTTACTGGCACCCGAGAGGAACATTCAGTACTTC
CDR3 protein: CASSLLAPERNIQYF
J gene: TRBJ2-4
D gene: -
V gene: TRBV5-6
clone size: -

CDR3 DNA: TGTGCCAGCAGTTTCGGGCGCGCCACGGCGCAGTTCTTC
CDR3 protein: CASSFGRATAQFF
J gene: TRBJ2-1
D gene: -
V gene: TRBV27
clone size: -

CDR3 DNA: TGTGCCAGCAGCGGGGAGCTAAACGTCCTGACTTTC
CDR3 protein: CASSGELNVLTF
J gene: TRBJ2-6
D gene: -
V gene: TRBV5-6
clone size: -

CDR3 DNA: TGTGCCAGCAGCTTGACAGGGGGCTACAATCAGCCCCAGCATTTT
CDR3 protein: CASSLTGGYNQPQHF
J gene: TRBJ1-5
D gene: TRBD1
V gene: TRBV5-6
clone size: few

CDR3 DNA: TGCGCCAGCAGCACAGGGGGTTCCAAAAACATTCAGTACTTC
CDR3 protein: CASSTGGSKNIQYF
J gene: TRBJ2-4
D gene: TRBD1
V gene: TRBV5-1
clone size: -

CDR3 DNA: TGCGCCAGCAGCTACCGGGAGAACACTGAAGCTTTCTTT
CDR3 protein: CASSYRENTEAFF
J gene: TRBJ1-1
D gene: -
V gene: TRBV4-1
clone size: -

CDR3 DNA: TGTGCCACCACCGTACGCCTCGGGGATTCACCCCTCCACTTT
CDR3 protein: CATTVRLGDSPLHF
J gene: TRBJ1-6
D gene: -
V gene: TRBV6-1
clone size: few